Included here is one TCR beta chain sequence, with context. The antigen is not known. The germline V gene has CDR1 LNHDA and CDR2 SQIVND (reference sequence). Germline trimming cut 5 bases from V and 4 bases from J; bases unmatched to any gene: 6. The CDR3 extends over 15 amino acids. The data belong to a study of vaccination and CD4 T cells after COVID-19. Turning to the study itself: Timing of post-vaccine sample collection was a median 72 days after dose two, with a range of 14 to 241. Each control was exposed to a CEFX pool, an HIV-1 Nef pool, or no peptide at all.

Sequencing of DNA taken from cultured CD4+ T cells relied on the Oncomine TCR Beta short-read assay. TCRdb recomputed calls from the PCR reads with MiXCR, one row per CDR3 protein. This repertoire shows around 20,000 distinct CDR3 sequences, 40% found once; its top ten account for around 8.3%. Treatment here: roughly ten-day PBMC culture with coronavirus spike peptide pools or control peptides (ViraFEST assay). This TCR was sampled from a human donor who had recovered from COVID-19. The sequences come from CD4+ T cells from blood, cultured in vitro, collected after SARS-CoV-2 vaccination. The gene calls are TRBV19 and TRBJ2-1, with TRBD1 matching 9 bases. CDR3 coding DNA: TGTGCCAGTAGTGGGACAGGGACTGGATACAATGAGCAGTTCTTC. It yields the protein CASSGTGTGYNEQFF.